This T cell receptor (beta chain) comes out of a study of blood T cell repertoires in COVID-19. Study context: Samples came from the United States, Italy and Spain, spanning acute and convalescent COVID-19. Sample material is recorded as cDNA or gDNA derived from T cells, B-cell-depleted T cells, or PBMCs.

Original data processing: Amplification with reference gene primers provided the estimates of nucleated cell counts. Repertoires were generated with immunoSEQ multiplex PCR, while TCRdb's copy carries only in-frame clones and drops some. V, J and clone size are those of that table, while D and trimming were read from the DNA. The table has tens of thousands of clones, roughly 82% seen once. This clone was detected once. CDR3 length equals 16 residues. Germline V gene sequence: CDR1 LGHNA, CDR2 YNFKEQ. Losses at the gene ends were 1 base for V and 4 bases for J; bases not matched to a gene: 3. The sequenced sample was peripheral blood. The clonotype originates from a human donor in a cohort sampled during active COVID-19. The chain joins TRBV4-2 to TRBJ1-5; TRBD1 agrees at 11 bases. The CDR3 bases are TGTGCCAGCAGCCAAGTAGGACAGGGGGCTAATCAGCCCCAGCATTTT. It specifies CASSQVGQGANQPQHF.